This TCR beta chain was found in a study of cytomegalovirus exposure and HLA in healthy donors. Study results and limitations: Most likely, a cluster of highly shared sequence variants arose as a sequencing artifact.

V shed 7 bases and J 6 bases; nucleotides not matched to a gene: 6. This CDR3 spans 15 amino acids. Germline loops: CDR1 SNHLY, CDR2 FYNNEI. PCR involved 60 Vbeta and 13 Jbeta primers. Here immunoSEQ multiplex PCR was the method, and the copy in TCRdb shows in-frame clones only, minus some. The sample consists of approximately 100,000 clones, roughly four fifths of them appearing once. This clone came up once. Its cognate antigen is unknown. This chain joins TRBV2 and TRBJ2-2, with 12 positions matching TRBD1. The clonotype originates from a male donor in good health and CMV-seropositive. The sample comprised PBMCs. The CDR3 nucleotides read TGTGCCAGCATCCCGGGACAGGGGGCCTCCGGGGAGCTGTTTTTT. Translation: CASIPGQGASGELFF.